This T cell receptor (beta chain) originates from a study of T-cell reconstitution after alpha-beta-depleted transplantation in children. Unique molecular identifiers were used in preparing the TCRbeta library. TCRdb itself ran the PCR reads through MiXCR, one entry per CDR3 protein. The data show roughly 500,000 distinct CDR3 sequences, approximately 32% seen once. The CDR3 runs 13 residues. Trimming took off 5 bases at V and 5 bases at J, with 12 bases between the two ends. Germline loops: CDR1 MNHNS, CDR2 SASEGT. This clonotype was recorded a few times. The chain couples TRBV6-1 to TRBJ1-1, with D hard to call. Sequences were derived from PBMCs from the stem cell graft donor, sampled from the stem cell graft. The sequence was obtained from a human donor who donated a stem cell graft to a child with aplastic anemia. The CDR3 loop reads CASSTYSFTEAFF. DNA of the CDR3: TGTGCCAGCAGTACATACAGTTTTACTGAAGCTTTCTTT.